This T cell receptor beta chain was sequenced during a study of monozygotic twins with inflammatory bowel disease (dated by TCRdb to about 2019). As for the study more broadly: The full study comprised around 28 monozygotic twin pairs: nine German pairs (four IBD-concordant, five IBD-discordant) and 19 IBD-discordant Danish pairs. Each individual had, on average, about 151 000 unique TCRalpha sequences and 181 000 unique TCRbeta sequences available for analysis. Within discordant pairs, disease-associated traits were sought mainly by comparing IBD patients with their genetically identical healthy co-twins.

From each donor, an approximately 2.5 ml peripheral blood sample was drawn into PAXgene tubes and stored at -80 degrees C. Without any T cell sorting, total RNA was extracted from whole blood using the PAXgene blood miRNA kit on an automated QIAcube. Peripheral blood from monozygotic twin pairs, either concordant or discordant for inflammatory bowel disease, underwent deep TCRalpha and TCRbeta repertoire profiling that used unique molecular barcoding. For every twin pair, smoking habits were documented, and each individual was categorised as a current, former or never smoker. The investigation overall reported the following: Concordant and discordant twins showed no difference in repertoire similarity, possibly because of limited statistical power. IBD patients had lower TCRbeta repertoire diversity, measured by the inverse Simpson index, than their healthy co-twins. Fewer clonotypes were shared with other individuals by IBD patients than by healthy twins, most markedly in patients showing signs of disease activity. No single strong signal or clonotype linked to IBD turned up in the results, so the idea that one exists was not supported. Because patients were on differing immunosuppressive treatments, the repertoires may have picked up extra background noise and inter-individual variability. The analysis was unable to tell apart different T cell subtypes.

Of note for this clonotype: Its specific antigen is unknown.

Via the germline V gene, CDR1 is SGHRS and CDR2 YFSETQ. Including the terminal cysteine and phenylalanine, the CDR3 comprises 13 residues. No DNA was logged. Libraries were prepared through 5' RACE. For each TCR library, approximately 3,700 ng of total RNA was used. For each sample, cDNA synthesis with SMARTScribe reverse transcriptase was split into eight separate reactions. During cDNA synthesis, unique molecular identifiers containing a 6-nucleotide sample barcode were introduced by template switching. Amplification of TCRalpha and TCRbeta cDNA involved two nested PCRs of 16 and 9 cycles, and each PCR was followed by bead purification. Before amplification, cDNA was treated with uracil DNA-glycosylase and purified using the QIAquick PCR purification kit. The second PCR added Illumina TruSeq-compatible adapters along with sample-specific barcodes. TapeStation and Qubit were used to check library quality and concentration, and 4.5 to 5 ng of each library was pooled. Sequencing of pooled libraries was carried out on an Illumina HiSeq2500 single-index Rapid Run using 2 x 100 bp reads and custom sequencing primers. On the study's bioinformatics: MiGEC version 1.2.6 was used for UMI-based consensus assembly, which corrected PCR and sequencing errors. MiXCR version 2.1.1 was used to carry out V(D)J alignment, clonotype assembly and CDR3 extraction. To normalise gene usage, clonotype sharing and MAIT/NKT TCR abundance, the top 1000, 10 000 and 20 000 clonotypes in each sample were analysed. Diversity was computed as the inverse Simpson index with the vegan R package after downsampling to 27 000 UMIs. Paired Mann-Whitney U tests were applied to discordant twin pairs, with Benjamini-Hochberg correction for multiple testing. The reads were reprocessed in TCRdb, with one entry per CDR3 protein sequence and no accompanying DNA. These V and J calls are TCRdb output, not the study's own analysis. This sample's records show around 200,000 distinct CDR3 sequences. Approximately 1.6% of the sample rests with the top ten.

In this chain, TRBV5-1 is recombined with TRBJ2-1; TCRdb's D gene call, TRBD1, goes unchecked for lack of DNA. This clonotype was sampled from a human donor with ulcerative colitis or Crohn's disease, or a healthy co-twin of an affected twin (not recorded which). Sequencing was performed on blood. This receptor carries the CDR3 CASSRDVYNEQLF.